Listed below are T cell receptor beta chains from one sample, sequenced in a study of PD-1 blockade in classical Hodgkin lymphoma. The repertoire was sequenced with immunoSEQ multiplex PCR; TCRdb's copy has only in-frame clones and lacks some. Among over 50,000 clones listed, roughly nine tenths were seen once. The source material was peripheral blood mononuclear cells (PBMCs), sampled before the fourth cycle of nivolumab. These receptors were collected from a human donor with classical Hodgkin lymphoma. The CDR3 runs from the conserved cysteine through the conserved F or W. A D gene is named only where the DNA matches it firmly. Part of the rows lack a size; the others show once, few, many or a class for expanded clones.

clone size	CDR3 length	V gene	D gene	J gene	CDR3 DNA	CDR3 protein
NA	16	TRBV7-9	NA	TRBJ1-6	TGTGCCAGCAGCCCCAGGGGCGGGGGGGGTAATTCACCCCTCCACTTT	CASSPRGGGGNSPLHF
NA	15	TRBV5-1	NA	TRBJ2-2	TGCGCCAGCATGATCTTACAGGGCGGGTCCGGGGAGCTGTTTTTT	CASMILQGGSGELFF
NA	14	TRBV5-1	NA	TRBJ1-1	TGCGCCAGCAGCTTAGGGGGGCGCGGCACTAAAGCTTTCTTT	CASSLGGRGTKAFF
once	16	TRBV7-2	TRBD2	TRBJ2-5	TGTGCCAGCAGCACGGGGACTAGCGGGGGGGCGAAGACCCAGTACTTC	CASSTGTSGGAKTQYF
NA	14	TRBV12-5	TRBD2	TRBJ2-5	TGTGCTAGTGGTCTCTCTAGCGGGGGAGAGACCCAGTACTTC	CASGLSSGGETQYF
NA	15	TRBV14	NA	TRBJ1-2	TGTGCCAGCAGCCAAGGGAAAGGGGGGGACTATGGCTACACCTTC	CASSQGKGGDYGYTF
NA	15	TRBV5-1	TRBD2	TRBJ2-7	TGCGCCAGCCGTAGGCCTAGCGGGGGGGCCTACGAGCAGTACTTC	CASRRPSGGAYEQYF
once	14	TRBV5-1	TRBD1	TRBJ2-7	TGCGCCAGCAGCCAGGACAGGGGGCTCAACGAGCAGTACTTC	CASSQDRGLNEQYF
NA	15	TRBV5-1	NA	TRBJ2-3	TGCGCCAGCAGCTCCCTGACTAGTAGCACAGATACGCAGTATTTT	CASSSLTSSTDTQYF
NA	13	TRBV2	TRBD1	TRBJ1-4	TGTGCCAGCCTCCAGCAGGGGGGAGAAAAACTGTTTTTT	CASLQQGGEKLFF